This T cell receptor (beta chain) was identified during a study of blood T cell repertoires in COVID-19. Overall study context: The United States, Italy and Spain supplied acute and convalescent COVID-19 samples. Nucleic acid was either cDNA or gDNA, and it came from T cells, B-cell-depleted T cells, or PBMCs.

Generated by immunoSEQ multiplex PCR, the TCRdb table keeps only in-frame clones and is missing some. Of some 95,000 clones listed, 91% are singletons. This CDR3 comprises 14 residues. Trimming took 0 bases from V and 3 from J, leaving 9 bases between them. The sequence was collected from a human donor with active COVID-19. The donor label of this sample is uncertain. Sequenced: peripheral blood. The chain has TRBV23-1 and TRBJ2-7, with D possibly being TRBD2 (6 bases). TRBV23-1 is given ORF status, its function remaining uncertain. The CDR3 reads CASSQSWDCYEQYF. The CDR3 DNA sequence: TGCGCCAGCAGTCAATCTTGGGACTGCTACGAGCAGTACTTC.